This entry features one T cell receptor beta chain sequence. The sample is drawn from a study of a mutant IDH1 vaccine in newly diagnosed glioma. The sample's time point: baseline, week 1 (first vaccination visit). Treatment denoted: pre-vaccination baseline after standard-of-care therapy. The assay was immunoSEQ multiplex PCR, and TCRdb's table has in-frame clones only and misses some. The repertoire holds fewer than 45,000 clones, with more than 90% as singletons. V was trimmed by 4 bases and J by 2 bases, leaving 10 bases between them. CDR1 and CDR2 (germline): SGDLS, YYNGEE. This CDR3 comprises 15 residues.

The TCR originated in a man in his late teens or twenties with glioma. This specimen consisted of PBMCs, obtained from a glioma patient treated with radiotherapy, temozolomide or both. The V call is TRBV9, the J call TRBJ2-6; D remains ambiguous. CDR3 in DNA: TGTGCCAGCAGCCTGGGCGGTCCTGGGGCCAACGTCCTGACTTTC. Translating it yields CASSLGGPGANVLTF.